This T cell receptor (beta chain) appears in the sequencing data of a study of PD-1 blockade in classical Hodgkin lymphoma. Study-wide background: Patients in the cohort were put on intravenous nivolumab, 3 mg/kg every 2 weeks.

The study, taken as a whole, reports: Lower baseline TCR diversity was reported for newly diagnosed patients than for healthy donors.

Comment on this clone: What it recognizes is unknown.

Following autologous stem cell transplantation, relapse occurred in every patient, and exposure to brentuximab vedotin varied. Clones were read by immunoSEQ multiplex PCR, and TCRdb kept only the in-frame ones, dropping some. The sample has some 64,000 clones, 75% to 90% seen once. The CDR3 runs to 18 residues. Germline lookup yields CDR1 SGDLS and CDR2 YYNGEE. The V and J ends lost 0 bases and 4 bases, in that order; junction bases with no gene match: 7. This TCR was recovered from a human donor with classical Hodgkin lymphoma. This rearrangement joins TRBV9 to TRBJ2-2; TRBD2 matches at 12 bases. Sample: peripheral blood mononuclear cells (PBMCs), taken at baseline. The CDR3 reads CASSVVLAGGPSTGELFF. In DNA, the CDR3 is TGTGCCAGCAGCGTAGTTCTAGCGGGGGGGCCGAGCACCGGGGAGCTGTTTTTT.